This record looks at one T cell receptor beta chain sequence and its context. CDR1 and CDR2 from the germline V gene are SNHLY and FYNNEI. The V and J ends lost 7 bases and 3 bases respectively, with 12 bases between them. The CDR3 runs 13 residues. The data belong to a study of blood T cell repertoires in COVID-19. Overall study: COVID-19 samples collected from the United States, Italy and Spain covered acute and convalescent phases. From T cells, B-cell-depleted T cells, or PBMCs came the material, which was cDNA or gDNA.

Original handling: How many nucleated cells were present was estimated from reference gene primer amplification. Sequenced by immunoSEQ multiplex PCR; TCRdb stores in-frame clones only, minus some. The V and J calls and clone size are taken from that table; D and trimming were inferred from the DNA. The sample holds fewer than 200,000 clones; around 83% are singletons and the top ten take less than 20%. The sequence was obtained from a woman aged 65 to 85 who had recovered from COVID-19. The sequenced sample was peripheral blood. This chain connects TRBV2 to TRBJ1-2, with no clear D. For the CDR3, the DNA is TGTGCCAGCATCTATGGGAGGGACTATGGCTACACCTTC. Translation: CASIYGRDYGYTF.